A single sample gave rise to the 29 T cell receptor beta chains below, sequenced in a study of vaccination and CD4 T cells after COVID-19. An Oncomine TCR Beta short-read assay was used to sequence the DNA from cultured CD4+ T cells. Each CDR3 protein is one row after TCRdb ran MiXCR on the PCR reads. The table shows about 13,000 distinct CDR3 sequences, with roughly 80% occurring only once. As for treatment: approximately nine-day PBMC culture with coronavirus spike peptide pools or control peptides (ViraFEST assay). Their antigen targets remain unknown. The source was CD4+ T cells from blood, cultured in vitro, collected after SARS-CoV-2 vaccination. These receptors originate from a human donor who received a COVID-19 vaccine.

V is TRBV7-2 and J is TRBJ1-2; D is unclear. Trimming shortened V by 5 bases and J by 2 bases, and 12 bases separated the two germline ends. The CDR3 contains 14 residues. Germline lookup yields CDR1 SGHTA and CDR2 FQGNSA. CDR3 nucleotide sequence: TGTGCCAGCAGCCCTGGGGTGAGGAACTATGGCTACACCTTC. It specifies CASSPGVRNYGYTF.

V gene TRBV7-9 combines with J gene TRBJ1-1, with 8 bases that match TRBD1. V was pared by 0 bases and J by 1 base, with 4 bases of the junction left unmatched. Germline CDR1 is SEHNR and CDR2 is FQNEAQ (reference sequence). This CDR3 has 16 amino acids. Written as DNA, the CDR3 is TGTGCCAGCAGCTTAGCTTTTGGGACAGGGAACACTGAAGCTTTCTTT. Encoded protein: CASSLAFGTGNTEAFF.

The chain links TRBV6-5 to TRBJ2-5; D remains ambiguous. V shed 0 bases and J shed 5 bases, with 19 bases lying between them. The CDR3 runs 17 residues. CDR1 is MNHEY and CDR2 is SVGAGI in the germline V gene. The CDR3 sequence is CASSYSITARPVETQYF. Written as DNA, the CDR3 is TGTGCCAGCAGTTACTCGATTACCGCTAGACCCGTCGAGACCCAGTACTTC.

This clonotype was seen a handful of times. The chain is built from TRBV9 and TRBJ1-1; TRBD1 might be the D (5 bases). The V gene's germline CDR1 is SGDLS and CDR2 YYNGEE. Trimming removed 0 bases at V and 3 bases at J, with 12 bases between. This CDR3 has 15 amino acids. In DNA, the CDR3 is TGTGCCAGCAGCGTAGGGGGCGGTATGGACACTGAAGCTTTCTTT. This encodes CASSVGGGMDTEAFF.

The chain couples TRBV7-8 to TRBJ1-4, with unresolved D. The CDR3 loop spans 14 amino acids. Trimming took off 5 bases at V and 0 bases at J, with 7 bases between the two ends. Germline V CDR1 and CDR2: SGHVS, FQNEAQ. CDR3 bases: TGTGCCAGCAGCCCGACATCAACTAATGAAAAACTGTTTTTT. It is translated as CASSPTSTNEKLFF. Variable domain in full (rest from reference TRBV7-8 and TRBJ1-4): GAGVSQSPRYKVAKRGQDVALRCDPISGHVSLFWYQQALGQGPEFLTYFQNEAQLDKSGLPSDRFFAERPEGSVSTLKIQRTQQEDSAVYLCASSPTSTNEKLFFGSGTQLSVL.

This clonotype has a single count. J is TRBJ2-2 and V is TRBV12-3 or TRBV12-4; TRBD2 aligns across 13 bases. The ends lost 5 bases at V and 2 bases at J; junction bases unmatched: 5. The CDR3 consists of 17 residues. CDR3 residues: CASSPGTSGVNTGELFF. CDR3 bases: TGTGCCAGCAGTCCTGGGACTAGCGGGGTTAACACCGGGGAGCTGTTTTTT.

The V call is TRBV20-1, the J call TRBJ1-2; weak D call: TRBD1 (6 bases). Germline CDR1 is DFQATT and CDR2 is SNEGSKA (reference sequence). This CDR3 is built from 13 residues. With 1 base removed from V and 2 bases from J, the gap between germline ends came to 8 bases. The chain's CDR3 is CSARGTANYGYTF. CDR3 in DNA: TGCAGTGCTAGAGGGACAGCAAACTATGGCTACACCTTC.

The chain recombines TRBV6-5 with TRBJ1-5, with D possibly TRBD1 on 6 matching bases. CDR1 MNHEY and CDR2 SVGAGI come from the germline V gene. The V end was cut by 4 bases, the J end by 4 bases, with 8 bases between. The CDR3 totals 13 residues. The DNA of the CDR3 is TGTGCCAGCAGTTTGCAGGGGAATCAGCCCCAGCATTTT. Its protein is CASSLQGNQPQHF.

The chain is built from TRBV12-3 or TRBV12-4 and TRBJ2-5; D is uncertain. The CDR3 length is 17 residues. The V gene lost 1 base and the J gene lost 1 base, with 16 bases spanning the gap. Here the CDR3 DNA reads TGTGCCAGCAGTTTAGTTTCTTTAAGGGCAGTCCAAGAGACCCAGTACTTC. This gives the protein CASSLVSLRAVQETQYF.

CDR3 in amino acids: CASRTTGRYTDTQYF. In DNA, the CDR3 is TGTGCCAGCAGGACAACGGGACGGTACACAGATACGCAGTATTTT. The genes are TRBV6-1 and TRBJ2-3, with D perhaps TRBD1 or TRBD2 (5 bases each). The germline V gene encodes CDR1 MNHNS and CDR2 SASEGT. This CDR3 has 15 amino acids. The V end was cut by 6 bases, the J end by 2 bases, with 15 bases between.

The chain has TRBV12-3 or TRBV12-4 and TRBJ1-1; maybe TRBD1 (6 bases). CDR3 length: 14 amino acids. V lost 5 bases to trimming and J lost 0 bases, with 10 bases between them. CDR3 region: CASSQGQVNTEAFF. The CDR3 DNA reads TGTGCCAGCAGTCAGGGACAAGTGAACACTGAAGCTTTCTTT.

The gene calls are TRBV6-5 and TRBJ1-1, with D tentatively TRBD1 (5 bases). Germline-derived CDR1 and CDR2 are MNHEY and SVGAGI. This CDR3 contains 15 residues. Trimming cost V 2 bases and J 3 bases, with 13 bases left between them. The CDR3 coding sequence is TGTGCCAGCAGTTACGTTGGTGTAGGGGACACTGAAGCTTTCTTT. Protein product: CASSYVGVGDTEAFF.

This clonotype came up a few times. V gene TRBV20-1 combines with J gene TRBJ1-1; D ambiguous. The CDR3 covers 11 residues. Germline V gene data show CDR1 as DFQATT and CDR2 as SNEGSKA (reference sequence). Trimming stripped 1 base from V and 11 bases from J, with 11 bases between. DNA of the CDR3: TGCAGTGCTAGAGTTGGGTATGCTGCTTTCTTT. Translated, it gives CSARVGYAAFF.

The chain employs TRBV20-1 and TRBJ2-7; tentative D call: TRBD1 (6 bases). From germline, CDR1 is DFQATT and CDR2 SNEGSKA (reference sequence). The CDR3 has 14 residues. The V gene lost 0 bases and the J gene lost 3 bases, with 12 bases spanning the gap. CDR3 DNA: TGCAGTGCTAGAGACCCGACAGGAATCTACGAGCAGTACTTC. This codes for CSARDPTGIYEQYF.

The chain employs TRBV5-4 and TRBJ2-3; D call uncertain. Germline lookup yields CDR1 SGHNT and CDR2 YYREEE (reference sequence). The V end was cut by 7 bases, the J end by 0 bases, with 9 bases between. This CDR3 contains 13 residues. The CDR3 region is CASSVFSTDTQYF. The DNA of the CDR3 is TGTGCCAGCTCTGTCTTTAGCACAGATACGCAGTATTTT.

This chain uses TRBV6-1 with TRBJ1-3; 8 positions match TRBD1. The J segment lost 4 bases and the V segment lost 7 bases, leaving 9 bases of the junction unmatched. The CDR3 has 15 amino acids. In germline, CDR1 is MNHNS, CDR2 SASEGT. DNA of the CDR3: TGTGCCAGCAACCCGACAGGGGTGTCGGGAAACACCATATATTTT. Encoded protein: CASNPTGVSGNTIYF.

In its sample, this clonotype was seen a few times. The CDR3 region has the DNA TGTGCCAGCAGACCGGAAGGGGTGTGGGGGGAGCTGTTTTTT. It is translated as CASRPEGVWGELFF. The rearrangement uses TRBV6-1 and TRBJ2-2, with D perhaps TRBD1 (5 bases). The CDR3 has 14 amino acids. Trimming shortened V by 6 bases and J by 8 bases, and 16 bases separated the two germline ends. CDR1 MNHNS and CDR2 SASEGT come from the germline V gene.

The chain uses TRBV6-5 and TRBJ1-5; D is uncertain. Germline-derived CDR1 and CDR2 are MNHEY and SVGAGI. Deletions cut 0 bases from V and 6 bases from J, with 6 bases between. This CDR3 spans 13 amino acids. In DNA, the CDR3 is TGTGCCAGCAGTTACTCGCAGATTCAGCCCCAGCATTTT. As protein: CASSYSQIQPQHF.

V and J are TRBV10-3 and TRBJ2-7; 10 nucleotides line up with TRBD1. The trim removed 3 bases at V and 2 bases at J, leaving 4 bases unmatched. Germline assignment: CDR1 ENHRY and CDR2 SYGVKD. The CDR3 runs to 15 residues. In nucleotides, the CDR3 is TGTGCCATCAGTGAAGGGGACAGGGGAACCTACGAGCAGTACTTC. It specifies CAISEGDRGTYEQYF.

This sequence joins TRBV20-1 and TRBJ1-1; 8 positions agree with TRBD1. The junction had 6 bases not matched to a gene; V was cut back by 6 bases and J by 6 bases. From germline, CDR1 is DFQATT and CDR2 SNEGSKA (reference sequence). This CDR3 contains 12 residues. CDR3 protein: CSAAQGAAEAFF. As DNA, the CDR3 is TGCAGTGCGGCTCAGGGGGCCGCTGAAGCTTTCTTT.

Comments on this clonotype: Sequence at one end of the junction differs from germline and may be a read error. V is TRBV10-3 and J is TRBJ2-7, with 7 bases matching TRBD1. Germline CDR1 reads ENHRY; CDR2 reads SYGVKD. CDR3 length equals 14 residues. The DNA of the CDR3 is TGTGCCATCACTGAGGCCCGACAGGGCTACGAGCAGTACTTC. This gives the protein CAITEARQGYEQYF.

This clonotype was observed a few times. The J gene is TRBJ1-3, the V gene TRBV20-1; D ambiguous. This CDR3 region has 16 residues. Germline values: CDR1 DFQATT, CDR2 SNEGSKA (reference sequence). V lost 0 bases and J 0 bases, leaving 12 bases between the germline ends. CDR3 in amino acids: CSARDHSQSSGNTIYF. Here the CDR3 DNA reads TGCAGTGCTAGAGACCACTCCCAGAGCTCTGGAAACACCATATATTTT.

The chain couples TRBV12-3 or TRBV12-4 to TRBJ1-6, with D maybe TRBD1 (5 bases). The CDR3 has 18 residues. Trimming cost V 6 bases and J 0 bases, with 18 bases left between them. In DNA, the CDR3 is TGTGCCAGCAGCCGAGCCGGGGGGTGGAGCTCCTATAATTCACCCCTCCACTTT. Its translation: CASSRAGGWSSYNSPLHF.

This chain joins TRBV6-5 and TRBJ2-2, with D perhaps TRBD2 (6 bases). The V and J ends lost 0 bases and 6 bases respectively, with 8 bases between them. The CDR3 is 14 residues long. The germline gives CDR1 MNHEY, CDR2 SVGAGI. The chain's CDR3 is CASSYSGGPGELFF. The CDR3 DNA reads as TGTGCCAGCAGTTACTCGGGGGGACCCGGGGAGCTGTTTTTT.

The rearrangement links TRBV10-3 to TRBJ1-2; D is perhaps TRBD1 (5 bases). The CDR3 is made up of 16 amino acids. The V gene's germline CDR1 is ENHRY and CDR2 SYGVKD. The ends were cut back, 4 bases at V and 4 bases at J, with 19 bases in the middle. CDR3 DNA: TGTGCCATCAGTGGGAATTCGGCGGGGACCCTCTATGGCTACACCTTC. This translates into CAISGNSAGTLYGYTF.

This clonotype was seen a handful of times. V is TRBV20-1 and J is TRBJ2-7; no clear D gene. V was cut by 6 bases and J by 6 bases, with 18 bases left in between. The CDR3 loop spans 13 amino acids. The germline V gene has CDR1 DFQATT and CDR2 SNEGSKA (reference sequence). The CDR3 region is CSASPSRSGEQYF. The CDR3 DNA is TGCAGTGCCTCACCCTCGAGGTCCGGCGAGCAGTACTTC.

The chain uses TRBV20-1 and TRBJ2-5; 9 bases line up with TRBD1. The V segment lost 6 bases and the J segment 4 bases; nucleotides outside the gene matches: 12. The CDR3 runs to 15 residues. Germline CDR1 DFQATT, CDR2 SNEGSKA (reference sequence). The CDR3: CSANSRDRERETQYF. Written as DNA, the CDR3 is TGCAGTGCAAATTCCCGGGACAGGGAGAGAGAGACCCAGTACTTC.

In this sample, this clonotype turned up a few times. The chain recombines TRBV2 with TRBJ2-7; D is ambiguous. This CDR3 has 14 residues. The germline V gene encodes CDR1 SNHLY and CDR2 FYNNEI. Trimming cost V 7 bases and J 0 bases, with 13 bases left between them. The CDR3 DNA is TGTGCCAGCAAAGGGTTGGGGAACTCCTACGAGCAGTACTTC. Amino acids: CASKGLGNSYEQYF.

The gene calls are TRBV5-6 and TRBJ1-4; 8 bases are a match to TRBD1. The germline gives CDR1 SGHDT, CDR2 YYEEEE. V shed 0 bases, J shed 0 bases, and the junction held 4 bases outside the gene matches. This CDR3 has 17 amino acids. The CDR3 region is CASSLARGLATNEKLFF. The CDR3 nucleotides read TGTGCCAGCAGCTTGGCCAGGGGGCTAGCAACTAATGAAAAACTGTTTTTT.